This TCR beta chain appears in the sequencing data of a study of response to subunit inactivated influenza vaccine. TCRdb re-called the RT-PCR reads with MiXCR, one entry per CDR3 protein. This sample yields 500,000 to 600,000 distinct CDR3 sequences, of which 10% to 15% are seen a single time; around 13% belongs to the top ten. This CDR3 is 17 amino acids long. The V and J ends lost 2 bases and 2 bases, in that order; junction bases with no gene match: 8. Germline V lookup: CDR1 MGHRA, CDR2 YSYEKL. The chain recombines TRBV4-1 with TRBJ2-5; 10 positions match TRBD2. This specimen was PBMCs from blood, taken more than 35 days after vaccination. This sequence was found in a man in his fifties or sixties who received an inactivated influenza vaccine. This CDR3 is CASSQFGLAEIQETQYF. DNA of the CDR3: TGCGCCAGCAGCCAATTTGGACTAGCGGAAATACAAGAGACCCAGTACTTC.